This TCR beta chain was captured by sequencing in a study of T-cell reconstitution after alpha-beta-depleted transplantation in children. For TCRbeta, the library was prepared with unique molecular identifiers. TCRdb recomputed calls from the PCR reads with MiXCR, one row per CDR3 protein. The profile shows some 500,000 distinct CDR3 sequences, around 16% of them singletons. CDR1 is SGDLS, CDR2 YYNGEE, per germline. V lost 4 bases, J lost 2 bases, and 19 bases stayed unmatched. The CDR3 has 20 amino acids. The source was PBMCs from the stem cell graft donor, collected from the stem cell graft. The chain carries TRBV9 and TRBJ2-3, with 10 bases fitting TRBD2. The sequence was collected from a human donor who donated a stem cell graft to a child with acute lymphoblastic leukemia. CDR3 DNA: TGTGCCAGCAGCCCCCGAGCCCCCCCTAGCGGGAGATGGGACACAGATACGCAGTATTTT. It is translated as CASSPRAPPSGRWDTDTQYF.